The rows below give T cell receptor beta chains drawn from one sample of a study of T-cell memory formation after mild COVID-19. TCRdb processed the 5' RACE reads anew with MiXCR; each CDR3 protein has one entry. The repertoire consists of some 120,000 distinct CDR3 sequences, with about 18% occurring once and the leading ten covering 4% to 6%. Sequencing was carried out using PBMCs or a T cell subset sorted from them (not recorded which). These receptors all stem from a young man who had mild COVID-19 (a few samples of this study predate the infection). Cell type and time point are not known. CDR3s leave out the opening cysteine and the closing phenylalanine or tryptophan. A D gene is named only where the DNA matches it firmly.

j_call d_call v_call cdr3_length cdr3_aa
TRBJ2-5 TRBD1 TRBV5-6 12 ASSLTGALSTQY
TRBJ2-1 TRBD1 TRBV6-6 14 ASSTTDRGLANEQF
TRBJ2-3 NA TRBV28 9 ASRRTDTQY
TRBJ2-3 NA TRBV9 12 ASSARVEADTQY
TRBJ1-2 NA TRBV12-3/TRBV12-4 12 ASSPNGRNYGYT
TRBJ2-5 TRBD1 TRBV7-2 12 ASSDTGGLETQY
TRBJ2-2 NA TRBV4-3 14 ASNLGLAANGGELF
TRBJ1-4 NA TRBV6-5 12 ASSYGGTNEKLF
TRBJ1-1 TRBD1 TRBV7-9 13 ASSVTDRGGTEAF
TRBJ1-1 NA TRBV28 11 ATFDAGGAEAF
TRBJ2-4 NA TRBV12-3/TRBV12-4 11 ASSFPGGNIQY
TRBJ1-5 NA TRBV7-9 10 ASSLGGKPQH
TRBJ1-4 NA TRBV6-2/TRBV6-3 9 ASSVRGKLF
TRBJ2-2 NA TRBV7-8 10 SAGTNTGELF
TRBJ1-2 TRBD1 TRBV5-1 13 ASSLAGGNGYGYT
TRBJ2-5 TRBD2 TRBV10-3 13 AISAAGTKKETQY
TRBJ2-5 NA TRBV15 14 ATSRASGRYQETQY
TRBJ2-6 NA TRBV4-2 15 ASSQDQGSSGANVLT
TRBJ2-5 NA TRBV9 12 ASSVDGRQETQY
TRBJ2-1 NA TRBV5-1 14 ASSLGDSGPYNEQF
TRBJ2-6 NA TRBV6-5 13 ASRRTVAGANVLT
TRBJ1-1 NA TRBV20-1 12 SARDRTVNTEAF
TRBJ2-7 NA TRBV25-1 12 ASSESGTSYEQY
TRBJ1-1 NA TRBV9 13 ASSVAGDPGVEAF